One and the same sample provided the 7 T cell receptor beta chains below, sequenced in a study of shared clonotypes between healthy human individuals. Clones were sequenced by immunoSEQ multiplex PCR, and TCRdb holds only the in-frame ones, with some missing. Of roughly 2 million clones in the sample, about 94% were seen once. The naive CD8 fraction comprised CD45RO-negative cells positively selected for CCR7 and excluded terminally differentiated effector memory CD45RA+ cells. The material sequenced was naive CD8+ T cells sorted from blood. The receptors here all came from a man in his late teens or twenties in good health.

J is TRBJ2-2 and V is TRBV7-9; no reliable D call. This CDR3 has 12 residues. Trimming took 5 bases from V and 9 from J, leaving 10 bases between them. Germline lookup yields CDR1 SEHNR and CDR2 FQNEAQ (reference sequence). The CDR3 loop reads CASSPLGRELFF. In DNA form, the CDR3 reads TGTGCCAGCAGCCCTCTAGGAAGGGAGCTGTTTTTT. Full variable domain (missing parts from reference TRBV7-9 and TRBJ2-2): DTGVSQNPRHKITKRGQNVTFRCDPISEHNRLYWYRQTLGQGPEFLTYFQNEAQLEKSRLLSDRFSAERPKGSFSTLEIQRTEQGDSAMYLCASSPLGRELFFGEGSRLTVL.

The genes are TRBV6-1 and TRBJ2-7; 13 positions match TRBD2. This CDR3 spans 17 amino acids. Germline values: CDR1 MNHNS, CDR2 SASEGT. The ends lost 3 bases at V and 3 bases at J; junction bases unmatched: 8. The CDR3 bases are TGTGCCAGCAGTGAGCAGGGACTAGCGGGACTCTACTACGAGCAGTACTTC. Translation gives CASSEQGLAGLYYEQYF.

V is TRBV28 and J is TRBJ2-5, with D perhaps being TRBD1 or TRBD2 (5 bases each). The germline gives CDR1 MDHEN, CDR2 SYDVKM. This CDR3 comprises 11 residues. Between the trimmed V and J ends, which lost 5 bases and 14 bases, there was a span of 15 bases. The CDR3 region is CASSAGTLIYF. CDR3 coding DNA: TGTGCCAGCAGTGCCGGGACCCTTATTTACTTC.

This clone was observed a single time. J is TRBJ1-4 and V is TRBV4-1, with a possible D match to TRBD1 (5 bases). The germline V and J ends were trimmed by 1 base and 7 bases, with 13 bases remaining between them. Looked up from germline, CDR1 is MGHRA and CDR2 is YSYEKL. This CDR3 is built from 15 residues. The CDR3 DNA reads TGCGCCAGCAGCCAAGTCGGGCCCGGGGGTGAAAAACTGTTTTTT. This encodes CASSQVGPGGEKLFF.

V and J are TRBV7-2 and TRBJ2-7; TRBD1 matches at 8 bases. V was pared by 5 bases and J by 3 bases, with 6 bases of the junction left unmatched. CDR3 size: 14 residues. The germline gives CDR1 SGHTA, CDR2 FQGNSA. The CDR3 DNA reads TGTGCCAGCAGCCCGGACAGGGTAGTCTACGAGCAGTACTTC. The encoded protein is CASSPDRVVYEQYF.

This chain's CDR3 is CASSQVGAQSISYNEQFF. Here the CDR3 DNA reads TGTGCCAGCAGCCAAGTGGGGGCCCAGTCCATCTCCTACAATGAGCAGTTCTTC. The V gene is TRBV4-2, the J gene TRBJ2-1, with a possible D match to TRBD1 (6 bases). CDR1 is LGHNA and CDR2 is YNFKEQ in the germline V gene. With 1 base removed from V and 0 bases from J, the gap between germline ends came to 16 bases. CDR3 length equals 18 residues.

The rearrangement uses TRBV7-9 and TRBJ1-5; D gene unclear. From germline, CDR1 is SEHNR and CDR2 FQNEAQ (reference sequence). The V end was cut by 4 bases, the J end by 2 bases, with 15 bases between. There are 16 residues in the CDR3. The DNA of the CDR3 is TGTGCCAGCAGCTCCGGGGATACCGGTGGCAATCAGCCCCAGCATTTT. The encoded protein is CASSSGDTGGNQPQHF.